This TCR beta chain came from a study of long-term antiretroviral therapy in people with HIV. Germline V CDR1 and CDR2: LNHDA, SQIVND (reference sequence). The CDR3 totals 16 residues. V was cut by 7 bases and J by 2 bases, with 18 bases left in between. Overall study findings and caveats: An increase in diversity followed ART, yet levels stayed below transplant donor controls.

As to this clone: Its antigen is not identified.

Runs used v3.0 of the immunoSEQ assay and were done at survey level. The method was immunoSEQ multiplex PCR; TCRdb's version includes in-frame clones alone and lacks a portion of them. The table records tens of thousands of clones, around 90% of them present only once. Sequenced material: unsorted PBMCs, taken about 5.3 years after starting antiretroviral therapy. The chain carries TRBV19 and TRBJ1-5, with D perhaps matching TRBD1 (5 bases). The TCR comes from a woman between 40 and 50 years old with HIV. As DNA, the CDR3 is TGTGCCAGTATCTCCATGGACGGAGGGGGCAATCAGCCCCAGCATTTT. It translates to CASISMDGGGNQPQHF.